This T cell receptor (beta chain) was sequenced for a study of shared clonotypes between healthy human individuals. On the study more broadly: The study enrolled a couple of women and a few men aged 18 to 49. CD4 naive and memory got three plates each, CD8 naive two, CD8 memory one.

Looked up from germline, CDR1 is SGHTA and CDR2 is FQGNSA. The CDR3 is 17 residues long. V was pared by 4 bases and J by 3 bases, with 20 bases between. Genomic DNA (from each subset) was split evenly across several immunoSEQ plates. TCRdb's copy holds only in-frame clones and misses some; the assay was immunoSEQ multiplex PCR. The sample includes about 1.4 million clones, approximately 96% of them seen just once. Splitting of CD4+ cells produced CD45RA+ naive and CD45RA-negative memory subsets. The chain joins TRBV7-2 to TRBJ2-3; possible D gene TRBD2, 6 bases. Sequencing was done on a sample of naive CD4+ T cells sorted from blood. The sample's subset: CD45RA+ positively selected. The source is a man aged 25-40 years in good health. CDR3 DNA: TGTGCCAGCAGCTACAACCCAACGGGGGACGGGACAGATACGCAGTATTTT. It codes for CASSYNPTGDGTDTQYF.